The 3 T cell receptor beta chains below were found in one sample sequenced in a study of PD-L1 blockade in urothelial cancer. Method: immunoSEQ multiplex PCR; TCRdb's copy keeps in-frame clones and lacks some. The table has about 49,000 clones, less than 85% seen once. Time point here: pretreatment peripheral blood. This sample comprised PBMCs, obtained around atezolizumab (anti-PD-L1) treatment. These receptors all come from a man aged 65 to 79 with urothelial cancer.

The chain is built from TRBV28 and TRBJ2-7, with 10 bases matching TRBD1. V lost 6 bases, J lost 5 bases, and 25 bases stayed unmatched. The germline V gene has CDR1 MDHEN and CDR2 SYDVKM. CDR3 length: 20 residues. The CDR3 bases are TGTGCCAGCAGGCCAGACCGGGACAGGGGTGTTGCGGGAGTATCCCACGAGCAGTACTTC. Protein: CASRPDRDRGVAGVSHEQYF.

V gene TRBV10-2 combines with J gene TRBJ1-2; a weak D match, TRBD1 (5 bases). The CDR3 is made up of 13 amino acids. Germline V gene sequence: CDR1 WSHSY, CDR2 SAAADI. V gave up 6 bases and J gave up 8 bases, with 16 bases separating them. CDR3 in DNA: TGCGCCAGCAGCGACCAGGGTGCCATAGGCTACACCTTC. This codes for CASSDQGAIGYTF.

The chain employs TRBV11-1 and TRBJ2-1, with a possible D match to TRBD2 (6 bases). The CDR3 is made up of 14 amino acids. The germline V gene has CDR1 SGHAT and CDR2 FQDESV (reference sequence). Trimming took 3 bases from V and 3 from J, leaving 9 bases between them. CDR3 nucleotide sequence: TGTGCCAGCAGCTTCCGGGGGATCTACAATGAGCAGTTCTTC. It is translated as CASSFRGIYNEQFF.